What follows are 28 T cell receptor beta chains derived from one specimen sequenced in a study of shared clonotypes between healthy human individuals. Libraries were prepared by immunoSEQ multiplex PCR; TCRdb keeps only in-frame clonotypes and omits some of them. This table holds 2 million to 3 million clones, approximately 90% found once. The sequencing sample was made of naive CD4+ T cells sorted from blood. Subset here: CD45RA+ positively selected. Receptor source: a man younger than 35 in good health.

The J gene is TRBJ1-1, the V gene TRBV19; D ambiguous. V lost 1 base to trimming and J lost 1 base, with 10 bases between them. Looked up from germline, CDR1 is LNHDA and CDR2 is SQIVND (reference sequence). CDR3 length: 15 amino acids. The CDR3 DNA reads as TGTGCCAGTAGTATAGTTGGGGTTGGGAACACTGAAGCTTTCTTT. Encoded protein: CASSIVGVGNTEAFF.

This sequence joins TRBV6-4 and TRBJ2-1, with unresolved D. This CDR3 has 13 amino acids. V dropped 4 bases and J dropped 0 bases, with 4 bases sitting between them. Germline loops: CDR1 MRHNA, CDR2 SNTAGT. The CDR3 here is CASSGGSYNEQFF. CDR3 nucleotide sequence: TGTGCCAGCAGTGGGGGCTCCTACAATGAGCAGTTCTTC.

This clone was recorded once. In the same sample, other DNA sequences code for this CDR3. The chain has TRBV7-2 and TRBJ1-1; D remains ambiguous. V lost 1 base, J lost 2 bases, and 8 bases lay in between. The CDR3 is made up of 14 amino acids. Germline V gene lookup returns CDR1 SGHTA and CDR2 FQGNSA. The CDR3 nucleotides are TGTGCCAGCAGCTTAGTCAGCTTAAACACTGAAGCTTTCTTT. Translated, it gives CASSLVSLNTEAFF.

This rearrangement joins TRBV11-2 to TRBJ1-4; D unresolved. V dropped 4 bases and J dropped 8 bases, with 17 bases sitting between them. The CDR3 covers 15 residues. Germline V gives CDR1 SGHAT, CDR2 FQNNGV. CDR3: CASSSNRGIEEKLFF. CDR3 sequence (DNA): TGTGCCAGCAGCTCTAATCGTGGGATAGAAGAAAAACTGTTTTTT.

The DNA for the CDR3 is TGTGCCAGCAGCTTCTTCGGACAAGAGACCCAGTACTTC. The encoded protein is CASSFFGQETQYF. The V and J genes are TRBV7-2 and TRBJ2-5, with no clear D. The V end was cut by 3 bases, the J end by 2 bases, with 7 bases between. The CDR3 runs 13 residues. The germline V gene encodes CDR1 SGHTA and CDR2 FQGNSA.

The chain combines TRBV5-4 with TRBJ1-1; 7 bases are shared with TRBD1. Germline assignment: CDR1 SGHNT and CDR2 YYREEE (reference sequence). V was pared by 4 bases and J by 7 bases, with 4 bases of the junction left unmatched. The CDR3 is made up of 12 amino acids. The DNA of the CDR3 is TGTGCCAGCAGCCGCCCAGGGGGTGAAGCTTTCTTT. This sequence encodes CASSRPGGEAFF.

This rearrangement joins TRBV6-1 to TRBJ2-3, with 8 bases lining up with TRBD1. V shed 6 bases, J shed 7 bases, and the junction held 6 bases outside the gene matches. Germline V CDR1 and CDR2: MNHNS, SASEGT. The CDR3 is made up of 13 amino acids. The CDR3: CASRLTGAHTQYF. CDR3 nucleotide sequence: TGTGCCAGCAGGCTGACAGGGGCACATACGCAGTATTTT.

The CDR3 region has the DNA TGTGCCAGCAGTTACTCGAACGGGAATGGCTACACCTTC. Protein: CASSYSNGNGYTF. The chain employs TRBV6-5 and TRBJ1-2; no reliable D call. CDR3 length: 13 amino acids. Germline V gives CDR1 MNHEY, CDR2 SVGAGI. V was cut by 0 bases and J by 6 bases, with 8 bases left in between.

This clone is a singleton in its sample. V gene TRBV7-8 combines with J gene TRBJ1-6, with 8 bases aligning to TRBD1. The CDR3 has 16 amino acids. Trimming took 4 bases from V and 6 from J; bases not matched to a gene: 8. Germline V gene data show CDR1 as SGHVS and CDR2 as FQNEAQ. The chain's CDR3 is CASSSQDRAVNSPLHF. CDR3 coding DNA: TGTGCCAGCAGCTCACAGGACAGGGCCGTTAATTCACCCCTCCACTTT.

The rearrangement joins TRBV7-2 to TRBJ1-5; weak D call: TRBD1 (6 bases). The V gene's germline CDR1 is SGHTA and CDR2 FQGNSA. Trimming took off 4 bases at V and 5 bases at J, with 15 bases between the two ends. The CDR3 contains 15 residues. Written as DNA, the CDR3 is TGTGCCAGCAGCTGGGTTGGGGCAGGGGATCAGCCCCAGCATTTT. Translating gives CASSWVGAGDQPQHF. Together with reference TRBV7-2 and TRBJ1-5, the CDR3 gives the full variable domain: GAGVSQSPSNKVTEKGKDVELRCDPISGHTALYWYRQSLGQGLEFLIYFQGNSAPDKSGLPSDRFSAERTGGSVSTLTIQRTQQEDSAVYLCASSWVGAGDQPQHFGDGTRLSIL.

This sequence joins TRBV5-6 and TRBJ2-3, with 7 bases that match TRBD2. The V and J ends lost 0 bases and 0 bases, in that order; junction bases with no gene match: 4. The CDR3 is 16 residues long. Germline lookup yields CDR1 SGHDT and CDR2 YYEEEE. The CDR3 here is CASSLGEGLSTDTQYF. CDR3 DNA sequence: TGTGCCAGCAGCTTGGGGGAGGGCCTAAGCACAGATACGCAGTATTTT.

A note on this clone: Additional DNA sequences in this sample encode the identical CDR3. V gene TRBV5-1 combines with J gene TRBJ2-7; D is perhaps TRBD2 (6 bases). Trimming pared 0 bases from V and 2 bases from J, leaving 9 bases between. The CDR3 runs 14 residues. The germline V gene encodes CDR1 SGHRS and CDR2 YFSETQ. The CDR3 nucleotides read TGCGCCAGCAGCTTGGCGGGCGGGGCCTACGAGCAGTACTTC. It codes for CASSLAGGAYEQYF.

A few counts support this clone. The chain carries TRBV10-3 and TRBJ1-1; D not resolved. Trimming shortened V by 5 bases and J by 4 bases, and 11 bases separated the two germline ends. The V gene's germline CDR1 is ENHRY and CDR2 SYGVKD. The CDR3 is 13 amino acids. The CDR3 sequence is CAISQGQGTEAFF. The CDR3 bases are TGTGCCATCAGTCAAGGGCAAGGCACTGAAGCTTTCTTT.

This chain uses TRBV5-6 with TRBJ1-1; 8 nucleotides agree with TRBD1. V dropped 1 base and J dropped 4; count of bases not matched to a gene: 3. This CDR3 spans 14 amino acids. The V gene's germline CDR1 is SGHDT and CDR2 YYEEEE. Here the CDR3 reads CASSLPGGITEAFF. In DNA, the CDR3 is TGTGCCAGCAGCTTGCCAGGGGGCATCACTGAAGCTTTCTTT.

The V call is TRBV29-1, the J call TRBJ2-7; 9 nucleotides match TRBD1. J gave up 5 bases and V 8 bases, and 13 bases lay outside the gene matches. This CDR3 is built from 14 residues. The germline V gene has CDR1 SQVTM and CDR2 ANQGSEA. This CDR3 reads CSYTPPTGGDEQYF. CDR3 sequence (DNA): TGCAGCTATACCCCGCCCACAGGGGGCGACGAGCAGTACTTC.

This clone was recorded a few times. The chain recombines TRBV4-1 with TRBJ1-5; D not certain. Germline CDR1 reads MGHRA; CDR2 reads YSYEKL. V was trimmed by 0 bases and J by 5 bases, leaving 5 bases between them. The CDR3 is made up of 13 amino acids. CDR3 sequence (DNA): TGCGCCAGCAGCCAAGATCCCCATCAGCCCCAGCATTTT. This sequence encodes CASSQDPHQPQHF.

This chain links TRBV18 with TRBJ2-7, with TRBD1 matching 8 bases. Germline V CDR1 and CDR2: KGHSH, LQKENI. The J segment lost 7 bases and the V segment lost 4 bases, leaving 9 bases of the junction unmatched. The CDR3 length is 14 residues. The CDR3 nucleotides read TGTGCCAGCTCACTAGAGACAGGGGCGGGGGAGCAGTACTTC. It is translated as CASSLETGAGEQYF.

The chain uses TRBV21-1 and TRBJ2-7; the tabulated D call, TRBD1, remains unverified against the DNA. TRBV21-1 counts as a pseudogene. The CDR3 totals 14 residues. CDR3 sequence: CASSLGQGFYEQYF. The DNA for the CDR3 is TGTGCCAGCAGCCTGGGACAGGGGTTCTACGAGCAGTACTTC.

The genes are TRBV5-4 and TRBJ1-4; unclear D gene. Germline V lookup: CDR1 SGHNT, CDR2 YYREEE (reference sequence). The CDR3 is made up of 14 amino acids. Trimming cost V 0 bases and J 0 bases, with 3 bases left between them. The CDR3 is CASSLEPTNEKLFF. The DNA of the CDR3 is TGTGCCAGCAGCTTGGAGCCAACTAATGAAAAACTGTTTTTT.

The chain combines TRBV7-9 with TRBJ2-2; D is ambiguous. The CDR3 length is 14 residues. The V gene's germline CDR1 is SEHNR and CDR2 FQNEAQ (reference sequence). Trimming pared 6 bases from V and 3 bases from J, leaving 11 bases between. CDR3 sequence: CASRMTDYTGELFF. The DNA of the CDR3 is TGTGCCAGCAGAATGACGGATTACACCGGGGAGCTGTTTTTT.

The rearrangement uses TRBV18 and TRBJ2-1, with a possible D match to TRBD1 (5 bases). Trimming left V 5 bases short and J 0 bases short, with 17 bases between. The CDR3 runs 17 residues. Germline V gene data show CDR1 as KGHSH and CDR2 as LQKENI. The CDR3 region has the DNA TGTGCCAGCTCATCCGCGGTCAGGGCCGTCTCCTACAATGAGCAGTTCTTC. Encoded protein: CASSSAVRAVSYNEQFF.

The V and J genes are TRBV5-5 and TRBJ2-7; 7 bases match TRBD2. Germline CDR1 is SGHKS and CDR2 is YYEKEE (reference sequence). The trim removed 1 base at V and 3 bases at J, leaving 4 bases unmatched. The CDR3 covers 14 residues. The CDR3 nucleotides read TGTGCCAGCAGCTTGCCGGGACTACACTACGAGCAGTACTTC. Translation gives CASSLPGLHYEQYF.

This clone was counted once. Different DNA sequences within this sample yield the same CDR3. CDR3: CAISEGRGNEKLFF. The CDR3 DNA sequence: TGTGCCATCAGTGAGGGCAGGGGGAATGAAAAACTGTTTTTT. The V call is TRBV10-3, the J call TRBJ1-4, with 7 positions matching TRBD1. This CDR3 region has 14 residues. Germline CDR1 and CDR2: ENHRY and SYGVKD. V trimming: 2 bases; J trimming: 5 bases; junction bases outside the gene matches: 2.

This clone was detected once. The chain carries TRBV7-9 and TRBJ2-1, with TRBD2 matching 9 bases. CDR1 SEHNR and CDR2 FQNEAQ come from the germline V gene (reference sequence). V gave up 5 bases and J gave up 0 bases; unmatched junction bases: 2. The CDR3 is 15 amino acids. The CDR3, as DNA: TGTGCCAGCAGCCCAGCGGGGGGCTCCTACAATGAGCAGTTCTTC. Translated: CASSPAGGSYNEQFF.

The chain couples TRBV6-5 to TRBJ2-1; 8 bases map to TRBD2. The trim removed 8 bases at V and 10 bases at J, leaving 10 bases unmatched. Germline assignment: CDR1 MNHEY and CDR2 SVGAGI. The CDR3 runs 13 residues. The CDR3 DNA reads as TGTGCCAGCCTTCCCCGCCGCGGGGGGGAGCAGTTCTTC. Translation: CASLPRRGGEQFF.

The J gene is TRBJ2-1, the V gene TRBV11-3, with 12 bases matching TRBD1. V trimming: 5 bases; J trimming: 6 bases; junction bases outside the gene matches: 5. Germline CDR1 reads SGHNT; CDR2 reads YENEEA. The CDR3 sequence is 15 residues long. In nucleotides, the CDR3 is TGTGCCAGCAGCCCGGGACAGGGGGCAATCAATGAGCAGTTCTTC. It specifies CASSPGQGAINEQFF.

The chain employs TRBV4-3 and TRBJ2-2; D may be TRBD1 or TRBD2 (5 bases each). From germline, CDR1 is LGHNA and CDR2 YSLEER. This CDR3 contains 14 residues. V was trimmed by 0 bases and J by 6 bases, leaving 8 bases between them. The CDR3 DNA sequence: TGCGCCAGCAGCCAAGATTTGGGACCCGGGGAGCTGTTTTTT. Amino acid sequence: CASSQDLGPGELFF.

This sequence joins TRBV5-5 and TRBJ1-6; 8 nucleotides align to TRBD1. The CDR3 sequence is 16 residues long. V lost 0 bases to trimming and J lost 9 bases; unmatched junction nucleotides: 8. Germline V gene lookup returns CDR1 SGHKS and CDR2 YYEKEE (reference sequence). DNA of the CDR3: TGTGCCAGCAGCTTGGACGTTCAGGGGGCGGGTTCACCCCTCCACTTT. Its protein is CASSLDVQGAGSPLHF. The full variable domain, rest sourced from reference TRBV5-5 and TRBJ1-6, is DAGVTQSPTHLIKTRGQQVTLRCSPISGHKSVSWYQQVLGQGPQFIFQYYEKEERGRGNFPDRFSARQFPNYSSELNVNALLLGDSALYLCASSLDVQGAGSPLHFGNGTRLTVT.